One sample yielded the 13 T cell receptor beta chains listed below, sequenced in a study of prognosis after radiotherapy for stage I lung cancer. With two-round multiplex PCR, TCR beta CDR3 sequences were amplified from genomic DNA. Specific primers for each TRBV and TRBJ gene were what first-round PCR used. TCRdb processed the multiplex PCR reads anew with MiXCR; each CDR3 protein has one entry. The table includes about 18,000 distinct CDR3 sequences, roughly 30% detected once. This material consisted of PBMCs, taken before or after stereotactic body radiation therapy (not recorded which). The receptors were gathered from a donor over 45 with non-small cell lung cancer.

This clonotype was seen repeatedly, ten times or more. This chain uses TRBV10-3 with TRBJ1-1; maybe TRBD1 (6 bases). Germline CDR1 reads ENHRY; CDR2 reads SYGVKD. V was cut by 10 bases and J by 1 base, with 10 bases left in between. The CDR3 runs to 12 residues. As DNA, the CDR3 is TGTGCCACAGGACAGAAGAACACTGAAGCTTTCTTT. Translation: CATGQKNTEAFF.

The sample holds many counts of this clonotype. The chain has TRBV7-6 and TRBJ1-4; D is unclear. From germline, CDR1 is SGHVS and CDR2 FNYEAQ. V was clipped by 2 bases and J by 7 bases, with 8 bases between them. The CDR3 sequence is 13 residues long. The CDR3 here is CASSLWNGEKLFF. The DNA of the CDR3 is TGTGCCAGCAGCTTATGGAACGGTGAAAAACTGTTTTTT. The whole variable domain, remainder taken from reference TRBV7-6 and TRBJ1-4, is GAGVSQSPRYKVTKRGQDVALRCDPISGHVSLYWYRQALGQGPEFLTYFNYEAQQDKSGLPNDRFSAERPEGSISTLTIQRTEQRDSAMYRCASSLWNGEKLFFGSGTQLSVL.

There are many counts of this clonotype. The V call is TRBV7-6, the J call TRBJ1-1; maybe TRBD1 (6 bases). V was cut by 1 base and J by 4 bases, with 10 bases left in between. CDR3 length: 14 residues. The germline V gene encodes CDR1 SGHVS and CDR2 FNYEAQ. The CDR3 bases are TGTGCCAGCAGCTTAGGCGAAGGGGGCACTGAAGCTTTCTTT. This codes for CASSLGEGGTEAFF.

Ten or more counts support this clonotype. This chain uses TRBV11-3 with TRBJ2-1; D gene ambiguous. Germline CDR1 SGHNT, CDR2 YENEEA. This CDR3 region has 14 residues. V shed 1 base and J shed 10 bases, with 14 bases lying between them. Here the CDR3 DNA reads TGTGCCAGCAGCTTAGGGGGAAGTGGACGGGAGCAGTTCTTC. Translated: CASSLGGSGREQFF.

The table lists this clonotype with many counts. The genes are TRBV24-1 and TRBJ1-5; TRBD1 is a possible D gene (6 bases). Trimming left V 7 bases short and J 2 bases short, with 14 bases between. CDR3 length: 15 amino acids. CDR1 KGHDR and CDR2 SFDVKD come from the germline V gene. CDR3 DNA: TGTGCCACCAGATCGGGGGCGGGAGGCAATCAGCCCCAGCATTTT. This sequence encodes CATRSGAGGNQPQHF.

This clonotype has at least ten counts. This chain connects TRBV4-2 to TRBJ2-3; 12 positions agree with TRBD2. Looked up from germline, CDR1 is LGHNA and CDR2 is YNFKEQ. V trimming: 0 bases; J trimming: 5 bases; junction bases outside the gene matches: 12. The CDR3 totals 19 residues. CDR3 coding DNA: TGTGCCAGCAGCCAAGACCCCATTCTAGCGGGAGGGCCGGGAGATACGCAGTATTTT. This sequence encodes CASSQDPILAGGPGDTQYF.

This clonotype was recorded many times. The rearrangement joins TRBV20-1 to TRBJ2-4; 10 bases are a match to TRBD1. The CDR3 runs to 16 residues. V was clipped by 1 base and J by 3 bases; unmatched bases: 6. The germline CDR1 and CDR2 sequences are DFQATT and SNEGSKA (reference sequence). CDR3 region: CSARAGQGVVKNIQYF. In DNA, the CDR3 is TGCAGTGCTAGAGCCGGACAGGGGGTGGTCAAAAACATTCAGTACTTC.

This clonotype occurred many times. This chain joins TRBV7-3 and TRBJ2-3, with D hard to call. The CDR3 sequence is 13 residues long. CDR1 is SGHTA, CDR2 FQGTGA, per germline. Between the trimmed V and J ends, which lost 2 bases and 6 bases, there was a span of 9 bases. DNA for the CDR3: TGTGCCAGCAGCTTATCCGACTCGGATACGCAGTATTTT. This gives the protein CASSLSDSDTQYF.

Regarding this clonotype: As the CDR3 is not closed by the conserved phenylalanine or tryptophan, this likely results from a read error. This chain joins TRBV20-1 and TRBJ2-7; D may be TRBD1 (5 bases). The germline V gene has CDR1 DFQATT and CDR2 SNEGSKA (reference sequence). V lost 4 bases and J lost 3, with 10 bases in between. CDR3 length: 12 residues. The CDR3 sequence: CSATGHGYEQYL. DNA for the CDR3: TGCAGTGCTACCGGACATGGCTACGAGCAGTACCTC.

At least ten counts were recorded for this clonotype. The CDR3 loop is CASSLRGAGTAYEQYF. DNA for the CDR3: TGTGCCAGCAGCTTAAGGGGAGCGGGTACGGCCTACGAGCAGTACTTC. The chain employs TRBV5-5 and TRBJ2-7; D might be TRBD2 (6 bases). The CDR3 has 16 residues. CDR1 is SGHKS, CDR2 YYEKEE, per germline (reference sequence). The V end was cut by 2 bases, the J end by 2 bases, with 17 bases between.

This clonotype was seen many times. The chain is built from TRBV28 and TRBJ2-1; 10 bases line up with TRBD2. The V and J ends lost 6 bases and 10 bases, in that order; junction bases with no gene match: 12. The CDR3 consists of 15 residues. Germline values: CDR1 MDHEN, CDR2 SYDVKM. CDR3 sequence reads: CASSSSGRASDEQFF. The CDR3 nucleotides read TGTGCCAGCAGCTCGAGCGGGAGGGCCTCCGACGAGCAGTTCTTC.

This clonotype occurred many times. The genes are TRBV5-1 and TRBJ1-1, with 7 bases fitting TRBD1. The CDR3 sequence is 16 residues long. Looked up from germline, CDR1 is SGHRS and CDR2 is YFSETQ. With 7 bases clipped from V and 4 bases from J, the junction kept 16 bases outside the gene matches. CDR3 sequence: CASGVKTGTVSTEAFF. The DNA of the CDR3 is TGCGCCAGCGGCGTAAAGACAGGGACGGTGAGCACTGAAGCTTTCTTT.

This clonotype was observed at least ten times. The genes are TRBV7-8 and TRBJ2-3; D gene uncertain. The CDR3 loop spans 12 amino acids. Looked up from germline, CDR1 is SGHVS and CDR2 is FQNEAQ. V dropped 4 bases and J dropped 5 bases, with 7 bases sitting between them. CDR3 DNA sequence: TGTGCCAGCAGCTCGAACAGAGATACGCAGTATTTT. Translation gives CASSSNRDTQYF.